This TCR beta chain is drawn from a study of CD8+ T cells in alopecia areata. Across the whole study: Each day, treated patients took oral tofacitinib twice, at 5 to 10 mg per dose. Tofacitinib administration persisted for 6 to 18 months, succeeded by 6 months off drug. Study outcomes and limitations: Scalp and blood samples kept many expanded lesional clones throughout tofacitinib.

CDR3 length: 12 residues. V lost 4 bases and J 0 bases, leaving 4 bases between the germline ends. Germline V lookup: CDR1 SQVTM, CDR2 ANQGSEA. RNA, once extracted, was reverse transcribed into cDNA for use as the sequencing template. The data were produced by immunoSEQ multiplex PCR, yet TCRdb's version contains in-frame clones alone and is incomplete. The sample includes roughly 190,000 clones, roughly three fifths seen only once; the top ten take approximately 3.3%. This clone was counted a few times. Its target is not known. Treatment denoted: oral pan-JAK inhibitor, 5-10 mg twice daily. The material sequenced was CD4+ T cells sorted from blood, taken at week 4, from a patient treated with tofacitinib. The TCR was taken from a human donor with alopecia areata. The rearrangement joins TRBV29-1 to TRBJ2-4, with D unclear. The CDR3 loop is CSVVLAKNIQYF. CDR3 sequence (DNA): TGCAGCGTTGTCCTAGCCAAAAACATTCAGTACTTC.